This T cell receptor beta chain originates from a study of blood T cell repertoires in COVID-19. Study overall: Donors in the United States, Italy and Spain gave samples during acute or convalescent COVID-19. PBMCs, B-cell-depleted T cells, or T cells were the source of the cDNA or gDNA that made up the material.

V shed 0 bases and J shed 9 bases, with 9 bases lying between them. The CDR3 spans 13 residues. CDR1 is SGHDN and CDR2 is FVKESK in the germline V gene. Authors' analysis steps: Amplifying reference gene primers gave estimates of nucleated cell counts. Clones were read by immunoSEQ multiplex PCR, and TCRdb kept only the in-frame ones, dropping some. Clonal size and the V and J genes are those of that table, whereas D and trimming came from the DNA. In the table there are approximately 230,000 clones, around nine tenths of which are singletons. Material: peripheral blood. The receptor's source is a man aged 18 to 30 with active or convalescent COVID-19. J is TRBJ2-1 and V is TRBV14; perhaps TRBD1 as D (5 bases). CDR3 nucleotides: TGTGCCAGCAGCCAAGACAGGGATACTGAGCAGTTCTTC. Translation gives CASSQDRDTEQFF. The entire variable domain, with the rest obtained from reference TRBV14 and TRBJ2-1, is as follows: EAGVTQFPSHSVIEKGQTVTLRCDPISGHDNLYWYRRVMGKEIKFLLHFVKESKQDESGMPNNRFLAERTGGTYSTLKVQPAELEDSGVYFCASSQDRDTEQFFGPGTRLTVL.